Only a few counts were recorded for the clone carrying this TCR beta chain. No patient had received any treatment before thyroid surgery. TCRdb re-called clones via MiXCR from the PCR reads. The table lists roughly 58,000 clones, about 3.8% of them singletons, with around 20% in the top ten. The record originates from a study of metastatic and nonmetastatic thyroid tumors. The clonotype was recovered from a female donor with papillary thyroid cancer or a benign thyroid nodule (not recorded which). Some clones in this sample may be carry-over from other donors' samples. The sequencing sample was made of blood.

The CDR3 coding sequence is TGTGCCAGCAGTTTAAGCCCTAACACTGAAGCTTTCTTT. It specifies CASSLSPNTEAFF. The chain employs TRBV12-3 or TRBV12-4 and TRBJ1-1; D unclear. CDR3 length: 13 amino acids. The ends were cut back, 2 bases at V and 2 bases at J, with 6 bases in the middle.